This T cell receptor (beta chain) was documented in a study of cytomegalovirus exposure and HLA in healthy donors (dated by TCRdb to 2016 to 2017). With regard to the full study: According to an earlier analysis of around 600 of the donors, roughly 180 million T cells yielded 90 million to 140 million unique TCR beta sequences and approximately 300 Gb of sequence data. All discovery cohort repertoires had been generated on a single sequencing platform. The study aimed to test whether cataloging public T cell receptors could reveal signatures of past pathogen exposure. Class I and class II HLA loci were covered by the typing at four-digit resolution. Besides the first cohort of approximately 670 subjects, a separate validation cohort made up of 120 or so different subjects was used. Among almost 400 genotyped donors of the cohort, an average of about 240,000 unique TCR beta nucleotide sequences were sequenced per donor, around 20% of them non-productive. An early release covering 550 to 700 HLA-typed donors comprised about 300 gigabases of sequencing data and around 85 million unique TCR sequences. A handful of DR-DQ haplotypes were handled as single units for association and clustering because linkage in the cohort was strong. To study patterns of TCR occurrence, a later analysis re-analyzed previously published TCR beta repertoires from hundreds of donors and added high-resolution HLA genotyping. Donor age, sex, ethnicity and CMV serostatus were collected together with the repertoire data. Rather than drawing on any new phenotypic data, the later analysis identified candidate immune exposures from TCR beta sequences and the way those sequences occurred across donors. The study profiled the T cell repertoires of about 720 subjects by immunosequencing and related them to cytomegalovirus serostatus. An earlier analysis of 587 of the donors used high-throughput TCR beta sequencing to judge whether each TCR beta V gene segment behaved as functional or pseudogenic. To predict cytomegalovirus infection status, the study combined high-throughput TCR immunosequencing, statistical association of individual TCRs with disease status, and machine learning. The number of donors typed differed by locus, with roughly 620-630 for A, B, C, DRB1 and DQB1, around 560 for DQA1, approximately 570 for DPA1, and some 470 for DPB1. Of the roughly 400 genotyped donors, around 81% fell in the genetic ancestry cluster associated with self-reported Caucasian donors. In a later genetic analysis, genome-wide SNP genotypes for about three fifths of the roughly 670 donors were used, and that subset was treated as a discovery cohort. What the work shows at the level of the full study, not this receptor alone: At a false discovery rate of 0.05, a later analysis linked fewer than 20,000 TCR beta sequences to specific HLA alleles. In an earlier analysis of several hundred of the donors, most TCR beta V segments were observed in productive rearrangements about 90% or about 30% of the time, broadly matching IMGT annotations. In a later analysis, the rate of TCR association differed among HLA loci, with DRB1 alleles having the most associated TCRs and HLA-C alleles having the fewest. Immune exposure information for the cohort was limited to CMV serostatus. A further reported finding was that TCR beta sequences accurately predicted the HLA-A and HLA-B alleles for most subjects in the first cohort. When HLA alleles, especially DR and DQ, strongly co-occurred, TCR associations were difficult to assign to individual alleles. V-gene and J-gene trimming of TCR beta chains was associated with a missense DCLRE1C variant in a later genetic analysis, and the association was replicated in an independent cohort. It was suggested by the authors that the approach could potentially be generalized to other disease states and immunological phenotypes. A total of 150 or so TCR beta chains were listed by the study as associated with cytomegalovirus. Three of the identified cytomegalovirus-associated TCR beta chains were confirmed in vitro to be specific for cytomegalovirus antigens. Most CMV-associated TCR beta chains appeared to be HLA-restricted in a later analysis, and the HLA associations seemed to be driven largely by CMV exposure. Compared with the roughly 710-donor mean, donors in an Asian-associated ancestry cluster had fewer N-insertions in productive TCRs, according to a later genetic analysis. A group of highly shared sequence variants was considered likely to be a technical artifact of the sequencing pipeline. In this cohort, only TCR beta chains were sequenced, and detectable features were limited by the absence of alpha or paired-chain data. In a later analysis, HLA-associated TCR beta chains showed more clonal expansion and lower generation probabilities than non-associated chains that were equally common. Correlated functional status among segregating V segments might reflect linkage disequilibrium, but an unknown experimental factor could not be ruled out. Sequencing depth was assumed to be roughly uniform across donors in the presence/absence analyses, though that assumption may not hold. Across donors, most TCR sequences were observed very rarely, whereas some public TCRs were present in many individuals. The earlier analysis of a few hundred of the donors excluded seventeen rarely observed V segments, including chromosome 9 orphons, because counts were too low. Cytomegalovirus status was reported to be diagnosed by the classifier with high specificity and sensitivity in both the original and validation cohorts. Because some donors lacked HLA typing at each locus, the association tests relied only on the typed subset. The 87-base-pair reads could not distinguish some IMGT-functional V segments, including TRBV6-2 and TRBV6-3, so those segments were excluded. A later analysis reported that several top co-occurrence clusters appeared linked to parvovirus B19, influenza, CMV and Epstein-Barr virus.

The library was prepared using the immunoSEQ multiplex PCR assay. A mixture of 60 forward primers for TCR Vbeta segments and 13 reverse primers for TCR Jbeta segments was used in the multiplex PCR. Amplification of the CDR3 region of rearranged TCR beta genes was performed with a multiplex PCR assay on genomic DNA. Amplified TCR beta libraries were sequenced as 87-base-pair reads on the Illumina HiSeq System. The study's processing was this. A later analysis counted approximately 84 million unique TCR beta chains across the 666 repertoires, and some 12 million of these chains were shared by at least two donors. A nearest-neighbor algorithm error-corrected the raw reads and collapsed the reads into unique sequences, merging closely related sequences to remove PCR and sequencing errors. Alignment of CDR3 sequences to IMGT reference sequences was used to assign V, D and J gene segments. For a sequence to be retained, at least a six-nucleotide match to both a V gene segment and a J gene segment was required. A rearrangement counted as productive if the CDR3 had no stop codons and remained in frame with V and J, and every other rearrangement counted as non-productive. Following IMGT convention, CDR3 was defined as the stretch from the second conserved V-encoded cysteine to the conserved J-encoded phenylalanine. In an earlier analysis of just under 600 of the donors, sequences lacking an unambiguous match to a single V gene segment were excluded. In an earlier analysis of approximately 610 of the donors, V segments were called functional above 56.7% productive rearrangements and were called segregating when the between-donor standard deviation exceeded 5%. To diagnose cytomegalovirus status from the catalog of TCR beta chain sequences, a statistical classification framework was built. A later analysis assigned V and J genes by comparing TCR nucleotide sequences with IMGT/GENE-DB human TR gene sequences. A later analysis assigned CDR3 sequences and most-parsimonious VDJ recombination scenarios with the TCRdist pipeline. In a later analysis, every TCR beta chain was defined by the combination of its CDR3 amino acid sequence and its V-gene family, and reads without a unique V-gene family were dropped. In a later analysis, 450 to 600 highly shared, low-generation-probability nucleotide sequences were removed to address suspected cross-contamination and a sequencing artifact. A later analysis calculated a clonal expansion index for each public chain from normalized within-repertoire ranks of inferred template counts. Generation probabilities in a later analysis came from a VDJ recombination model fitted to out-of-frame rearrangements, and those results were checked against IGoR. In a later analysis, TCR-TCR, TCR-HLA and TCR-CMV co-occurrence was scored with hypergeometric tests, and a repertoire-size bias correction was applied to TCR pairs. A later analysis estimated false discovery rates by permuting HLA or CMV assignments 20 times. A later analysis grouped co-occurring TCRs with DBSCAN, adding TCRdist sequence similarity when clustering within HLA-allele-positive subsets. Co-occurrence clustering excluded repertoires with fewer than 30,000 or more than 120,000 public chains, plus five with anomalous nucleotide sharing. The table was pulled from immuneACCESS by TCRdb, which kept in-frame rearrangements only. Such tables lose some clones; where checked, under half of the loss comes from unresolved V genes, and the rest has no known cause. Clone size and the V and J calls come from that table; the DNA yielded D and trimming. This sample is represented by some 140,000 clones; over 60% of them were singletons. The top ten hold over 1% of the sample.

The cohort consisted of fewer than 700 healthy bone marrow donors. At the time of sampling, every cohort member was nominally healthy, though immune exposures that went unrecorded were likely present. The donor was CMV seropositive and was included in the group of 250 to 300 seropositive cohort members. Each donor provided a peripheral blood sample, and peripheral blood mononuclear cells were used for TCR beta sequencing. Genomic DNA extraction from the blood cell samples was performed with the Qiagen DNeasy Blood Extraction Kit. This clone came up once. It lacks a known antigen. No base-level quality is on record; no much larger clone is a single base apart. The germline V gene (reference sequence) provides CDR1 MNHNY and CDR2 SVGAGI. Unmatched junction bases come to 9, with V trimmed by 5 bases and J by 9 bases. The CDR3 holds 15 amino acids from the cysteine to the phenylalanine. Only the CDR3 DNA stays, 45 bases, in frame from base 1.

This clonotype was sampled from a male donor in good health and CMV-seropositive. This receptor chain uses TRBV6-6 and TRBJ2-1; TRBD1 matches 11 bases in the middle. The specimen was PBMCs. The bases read TGTGCCAGCAGTCCCAAACGGACAGGGGGCGGTGAGCAGTTCTTC. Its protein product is CASSPKRTGGGEQFF.